A few counts support the clone carrying this T cell receptor (beta chain). Its target is not known. A second PCR, run for about 7 to 12 cycles, used a sample-barcoded 5' primer plus a J-beta primer mix. TCRdb recomputed calls from the 5' RACE reads with MiXCR, one row per CDR3 protein. The data hold roughly 1,500,000 distinct CDR3 sequences, with 30% to 35% observed a single time. The sample originates from a study of blood T cells in healthy people across ages. Study-level results: There were more naive CD4+ cells and higher diversity in long-lived donors than in aged donors.

The sequencing input was blood. This clonotype originated in a woman aged 25 to 39 in good health.

The CDR3 DNA is TGTGCCAGCAGCCCTAGGATCCCCCAGGGAACCTACAATGAGCAGTTCTTC. Its translation: CASSPRIPQGTYNEQFF. The V gene is TRBV7-9, the J gene TRBJ2-1, with TRBD1 as a possible D gene (5 bases). CDR1 and CDR2 from the germline V gene are SEHNR and FQNEAQ (reference sequence). V lost 5 bases and J 2 bases, leaving 19 bases between the germline ends. The CDR3 has 17 residues.